The entry below gives a single T cell receptor beta chain sequence along with its context. What it binds is not known. The entry originates in a study of beta chain features in type 1 diabetes. The study's findings and limits: A moderate, significant TCRB CDR3 shortening appeared in type 1 diabetes across four CD4+ subsets.

Sequenced material consisted of expressed TCRB transcripts (all of the isolated RNA was reverse transcribed). Assay used: immunoSEQ multiplex PCR; TCRdb lists only in-frame clones, some missing. The table includes 150,000 to 200,000 clones, under 9.5% detected once. The TCR sequence derives from a man aged 18 to 35 with type 1 diabetes. Material: central memory CD4+ T cells from blood.

The CDR3 spells CASSLGLVTADTQYF. The CDR3 DNA sequence: TGTGCCAGCAGCTTGGGTCTAGTAACCGCAGATACGCAGTATTTT. The genes are TRBV7-2 and TRBJ2-3; D is undetermined. Trimming removed 3 bases from V and 4 bases from J, with 14 bases in between. CDR3 length equals 15 residues. The germline gives CDR1 SGHTA, CDR2 FQGNSA.